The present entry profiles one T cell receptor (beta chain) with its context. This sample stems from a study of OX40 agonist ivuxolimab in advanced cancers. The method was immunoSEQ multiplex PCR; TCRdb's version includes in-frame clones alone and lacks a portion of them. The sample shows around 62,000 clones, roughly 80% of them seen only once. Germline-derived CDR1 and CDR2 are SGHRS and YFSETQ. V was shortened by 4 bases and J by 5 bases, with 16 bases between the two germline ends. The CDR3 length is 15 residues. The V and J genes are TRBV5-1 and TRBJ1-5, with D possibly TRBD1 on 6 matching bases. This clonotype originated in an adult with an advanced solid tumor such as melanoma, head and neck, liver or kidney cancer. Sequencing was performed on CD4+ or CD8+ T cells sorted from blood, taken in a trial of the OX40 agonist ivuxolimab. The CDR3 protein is CASSETGSSDQPQHF. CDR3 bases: TGCGCCAGCAGCGAGACAGGCAGTTCGGATCAGCCCCAGCATTTT.